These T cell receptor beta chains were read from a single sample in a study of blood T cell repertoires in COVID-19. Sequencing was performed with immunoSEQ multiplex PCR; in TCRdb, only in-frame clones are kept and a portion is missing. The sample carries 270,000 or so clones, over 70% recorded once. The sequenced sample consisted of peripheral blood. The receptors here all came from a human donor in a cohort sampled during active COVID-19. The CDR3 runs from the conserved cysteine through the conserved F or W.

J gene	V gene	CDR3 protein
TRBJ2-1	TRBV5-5	CASSFLTSEYNEQFF
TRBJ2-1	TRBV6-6	CASSQGGEQFF
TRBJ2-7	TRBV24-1	CATSDYCGAPYEQYF
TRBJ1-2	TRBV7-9	CASSSRGPSSGYTF
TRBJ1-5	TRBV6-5	CATVQGIDNQPQHF
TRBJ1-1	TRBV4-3	CASSQASGTGATEAFF
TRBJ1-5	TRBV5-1	CASSLTGQGQQPQHF
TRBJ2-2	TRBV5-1	CASSWRDRATGELFF
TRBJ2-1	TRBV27	CASNVWRDSNEQFF
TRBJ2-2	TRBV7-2	CASSLGPGQGTGELFF
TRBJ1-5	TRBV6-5	CASQRAGGNQPQHF
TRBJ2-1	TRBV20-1	CSATRNNEQFF
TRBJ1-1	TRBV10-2	CASSESQDTRNTEAFF
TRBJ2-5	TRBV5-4	CASSLNAGQSETQYF
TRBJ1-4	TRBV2	CASREDRVPNEKLFF
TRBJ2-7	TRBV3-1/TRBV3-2	CASSLSSYEQYF
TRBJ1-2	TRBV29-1	CSVERRTEYGYTF
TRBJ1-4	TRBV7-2	CASSIQGVGEKLFF
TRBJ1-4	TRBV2	CASIGGSNEKLFF
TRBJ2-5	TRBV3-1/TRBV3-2	CASRPTGERETQYF
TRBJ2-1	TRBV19	CASSRTGSLDEQFF
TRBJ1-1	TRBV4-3	CASSQTGYEAFF
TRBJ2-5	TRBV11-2	CASSFISGSGLETQYF
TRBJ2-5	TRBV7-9	CASSLDISGGLQETQYF
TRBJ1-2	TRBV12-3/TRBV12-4	CASSPTGGGYTF